Below are 30 T cell receptor beta chains sequenced from a single sample in a study of cytomegalovirus exposure and HLA in healthy donors. 13 Jbeta primers and 60 Vbeta primers were used for the PCR. The data were produced by immunoSEQ multiplex PCR, yet TCRdb's version contains in-frame clones alone and is incomplete. The sample includes under 200,000 clones, approximately 81% of them seen just once. The sample taken for sequencing was PBMCs. The origin of the receptors is a man aged 18 to 29 in good health and CMV-seronegative.

The chain is built from TRBV7-2 and TRBJ1-2, with 9 positions matching TRBD1. This CDR3 has 14 residues. Germline CDR1 reads SGHTA; CDR2 reads FQGNSA. V lost 4 bases and J lost 5; bases outside the gene matches: 5. The CDR3 region has the DNA TGTGCCAGCAGCTCAACGGGACAGGGTTATGGCTACACCTTC. It is translated as CASSSTGQGYGYTF.

The sample holds one count of this clone. The CDR3 region has the DNA TGTGCCAGTAGTATATTGGGCCATAGCGGGAGGGGAACAGAGACCCAGTACTTC. Encoded protein: CASSILGHSGRGTETQYF. V gene TRBV19 combines with J gene TRBJ2-5, with 11 positions matching TRBD2. J lost 4 bases, V lost 2 bases, and 12 bases had no gene match. The CDR3 loop spans 18 amino acids. Germline values: CDR1 LNHDA, CDR2 SQIVND (reference sequence). Filled out from reference TRBV19 and TRBJ2-5, the complete variable domain reads DGGITQSPKYLFRKEGQNVTLSCEQNLNHDAMYWYRQDPGQGLRLIYYSQIVNDFQKGDIAEGYSVSREKKESFPLTVTSAQKNPTAFYLCASSILGHSGRGTETQYFGPGTRLLVL.

V is TRBV7-2 and J is TRBJ2-2; D is unresolved. This CDR3 spans 14 amino acids. The germline V gene encodes CDR1 SGHTA and CDR2 FQGNSA. Trimming took off 0 bases at V and 5 bases at J, with 7 bases between the two ends. The CDR3 loop reads CASSLAVQTGELFF. Written as DNA, the CDR3 is TGTGCCAGCAGCTTAGCAGTGCAGACCGGGGAGCTGTTTTTT.

The J gene is TRBJ2-3, the V gene TRBV6-5; 7 nucleotides match TRBD1. V was clipped by 6 bases and J by 4 bases; unmatched bases: 4. The CDR3 covers 13 residues. The germline V gene encodes CDR1 MNHEY and CDR2 SVGAGI. The CDR3, as DNA: TGTGCCAGCAGACAGGGGCGCCCAGATACGCAGTATTTT. It translates to CASRQGRPDTQYF.

The gene calls are TRBV4-3 and TRBJ2-7, with 9 positions matching TRBD2. Germline CDR1 and CDR2: LGHNA and YSLEER. Trimming removed 0 bases from V and 7 bases from J; junction bases left unmatched: 10. The CDR3 has 16 amino acids. For the CDR3, the DNA is TGCGCCAGCAGCCAAGATAGGGCTAGCGGGATAGAGGAGCAGTACTTC. Protein: CASSQDRASGIEEQYF.

J is TRBJ1-4 and V is TRBV5-1, with 12 bases aligning to TRBD1. This CDR3 comprises 18 residues. The V gene end was trimmed by 2 bases and the J gene end by 8 bases; junction bases not matched to a gene: 13. Germline V gene data show CDR1 as SGHRS and CDR2 as YFSETQ. The CDR3 loop is CASSLQGQGAELTEKLFF. Here the CDR3 DNA reads TGCGCCAGCAGCTTACAGGGACAGGGGGCGGAACTAACAGAAAAACTGTTTTTT. Looking up the rest from reference TRBV5-1 and TRBJ1-4 gives the full variable domain: KAGVTQTPRYLIKTRGQQVTLSCSPISGHRSVSWYQQTPGQGLQFLFEYFSETQRNKGNFPGRFSGRQFSNSRSEMNVSTLELGDSALYLCASSLQGQGAELTEKLFFGSGTQLSVL.

With regard to this clone: Within the sample, other DNA sequences also encode this same CDR3. The rearrangement joins TRBV12-5 to TRBJ1-2, with 8 positions matching TRBD1. The CDR3 has 17 residues. The V gene's germline CDR1 is LGHNT and CDR2 FRNRAP. After removal of 6 bases from V and 8 bases from J, the junction contained 20 bases not matched to a gene. The CDR3: CASGLLLRTGSVEGYTF. DNA for the CDR3: TGTGCTAGTGGCTTGCTCCTGAGGACAGGGTCCGTCGAAGGCTACACCTTC.

The CDR3 region has the DNA TGCGCCAGCAGCCTTCGTCAACTCGATTCAGCCAAAAACATTCAGTACTTC. Its translation is CASSLRQLDSAKNIQYF. V and J are TRBV4-1 and TRBJ2-4; unclear D gene. The CDR3 has 17 residues. The germline V and J ends were trimmed by 4 bases and 0 bases, with 16 bases remaining between them. Germline loops: CDR1 MGHRA, CDR2 YSYEKL.

This clone was detected once. The chain combines TRBV28 with TRBJ2-5; no definite D call. The J call may be incorrect, as the DNA end agrees better with TRBJ2-7. Germline CDR1 is MDHEN and CDR2 is SYDVKM. The CDR3 length is 12 residues. CDR3 DNA: TGTGCCAGCAGTTTATATTCCTACGAGCAGTACTTC. It encodes CASSLYSYEQYF.

The V gene is TRBV7-9, the J gene TRBJ2-3; D is perhaps TRBD1 (8 bases). V was shortened by 5 bases and J by 2 bases, with 17 bases between the two germline ends. The germline V gene encodes CDR1 SEHNR and CDR2 FQNEAQ (reference sequence). The CDR3 contains 16 residues. CDR3 bases: TGTGCCAGCAGCACGAAACAGGGGGGGAACACAGATACGCAGTATTTT. Its translation: CASSTKQGGNTDTQYF.

This clone was counted a few times. CDR3 nucleotide sequence: TGTGCCAGCACGGGACTAGCTACCACAGATACGCAGTATTTT. Translated, it gives CASTGLATTDTQYF. The chain couples TRBV6-1 to TRBJ2-3; 9 bases agree with TRBD2. V shed 7 bases and J 2 bases; nucleotides not matched to a gene: 4. Germline CDR1 and CDR2: MNHNS and SASEGT. The CDR3 is 14 amino acids.

The chain carries TRBV19 and TRBJ2-1; tentative D call: TRBD2 (6 bases). This CDR3 region has 15 residues. CDR1 and CDR2 from the germline V gene are LNHDA and SQIVND (reference sequence). V lost 1 base and J 5 bases, leaving 12 bases between the germline ends. The CDR3 reads CASSIGAGTDNEQFF. The CDR3 DNA is TGTGCCAGTAGTATAGGTGCAGGGACTGACAATGAGCAGTTCTTC.

This clone has just one count. This chain links TRBV4-3 with TRBJ2-2, with D tentatively TRBD1 (6 bases). Trimming removed 4 bases from V and 0 bases from J, with 9 bases in between. CDR1 and CDR2 from the germline V gene are LGHNA and YSLEER. This CDR3 region has 15 residues. DNA of the CDR3: TGCGCCAGCAGCCTACGGACAGCGAACACCGGGGAGCTGTTTTTT. Protein: CASSLRTANTGELFF.

This chain links TRBV12-5 with TRBJ2-7, with TRBD1 matching 7 bases. CDR3 size: 15 residues. Germline CDR1 reads LGHNT; CDR2 reads FRNRAP. V shed 5 bases and J 2 bases; nucleotides not matched to a gene: 9. The CDR3 spells CASGPQDRSTYEQYF. The CDR3 DNA is TGTGCTAGTGGTCCTCAGGACAGGTCCACCTACGAGCAGTACTTC. The full variable domain, rest sourced from reference TRBV12-5 and TRBJ2-7, is DARVTQTPRHKVTEMGQEVTMRCQPILGHNTVFWYRQTMMQGLELLAYFRNRAPLDDSGMPKDRFSAEMPDATLATLKIQPSEPRDSAVYFCASGPQDRSTYEQYFGPGTRLTVT.

The chain links TRBV6-6 to TRBJ2-7, with TRBD1 matching over 7 bases. V dropped 4 bases and J dropped 0; count of bases not matched to a gene: 9. Per germline, CDR1 MNHNY and CDR2 SVGAGI (reference sequence). The length of the CDR3 is 16 residues. The CDR3 loop is CASSFRTGISSYEQYF. Written as DNA, the CDR3 is TGTGCCAGCAGTTTTCGGACAGGAATAAGCTCCTACGAGCAGTACTTC.

The genes are TRBV27 and TRBJ1-5; tentative D call: TRBD1 (5 bases). This CDR3 is built from 14 residues. Germline CDR1 and CDR2: MNHEY and SMNVEV (reference sequence). Trimming pared 6 bases from V and 0 bases from J, leaving 9 bases between. CDR3 amino acids: CASRRGYSNQPQHF. CDR3 coding DNA: TGTGCCAGCAGAAGGGGATATAGCAATCAGCCCCAGCATTTT.

CDR3 sequence (DNA): TGTGCCAGTAAGGGGGCCCTCTGGAACTCCTACAATGAGCAGTTCTTC. Its translation is CASKGALWNSYNEQFF. The chain has TRBV19 and TRBJ2-1, with TRBD1 matching over 7 bases. J gave up 0 bases and V 7 bases, and 9 bases lay outside the gene matches. This CDR3 region has 16 residues. From germline, CDR1 is LNHDA and CDR2 SQIVND (reference sequence).

The sample holds one count of this clone. V gene TRBV7-7 combines with J gene TRBJ2-1; D unclear. Between the trimmed V and J ends, which lost 5 bases and 7 bases, there was a span of 12 bases. The CDR3 is 13 residues long. CDR1 and CDR2 (germline): SSHAT, FNYEAQ (reference sequence). CDR3 residues: CASSGDRGNEQFF. Here the CDR3 DNA reads TGTGCCAGCAGCGGCGATAGAGGAAATGAGCAGTTCTTC.

This chain joins TRBV5-1 and TRBJ2-1; a possible D gene is TRBD2 (6 bases). The CDR3 totals 15 residues. V lost 4 bases, J lost 2 bases, and 13 bases lay in between. Germline loops: CDR1 SGHRS, CDR2 YFSETQ. Written as DNA, the CDR3 is TGCGCCAGCAGCGTCGGGACTGCAACCTACAATGAGCAGTTCTTC. It encodes CASSVGTATYNEQFF.

The gene calls are TRBV11-2 and TRBJ2-3; 7 bases align to TRBD1. The CDR3 contains 15 residues. J lost 4 bases, V lost 3 bases, and 7 bases had no gene match. Germline CDR1 and CDR2: SGHAT and FQNNGV. CDR3 region: CASSLGDRASDTQYF. In DNA form, the CDR3 reads TGTGCCAGCAGCTTGGGGGACAGAGCCTCAGATACGCAGTATTTT.

This chain links TRBV4-1 with TRBJ1-3; D gene unclear. V was trimmed by 2 bases and J by 0 bases, leaving 2 bases between them. Germline loops: CDR1 MGHRA, CDR2 YSYEKL. The CDR3 is 13 residues long. CDR3 sequence (DNA): TGCGCCAGCAGCCAACTCTCTGGAAACACCATATATTTT. Protein product: CASSQLSGNTIYF.

The V gene is TRBV27, the J gene TRBJ2-1; the match to TRBD2 covers 7 bases. CDR3 length: 16 residues. Germline V gene lookup returns CDR1 MNHEY and CDR2 SMNVEV (reference sequence). The junction had 3 bases not matched to a gene; V was cut back by 0 bases and J by 1 base. The CDR3: CASSLSASGSYNEQFF. The CDR3 DNA is TGTGCCAGCAGTTTATCGGCTAGCGGTTCCTACAATGAGCAGTTCTTC.

V is TRBV6-5 and J is TRBJ1-2, with 8 bases matching TRBD1. The germline gives CDR1 MNHEY, CDR2 SVGAGI. The ends lost 3 bases at V and 4 bases at J; junction bases unmatched: 4. The CDR3 sequence is 14 residues long. CDR3 in DNA: TGTGCCAGCAGTTATTACACAGGGGGCTATGGCTACACCTTC. Its protein is CASSYYTGGYGYTF.

The chain carries TRBV29-1 and TRBJ2-3, with 14 bases aligning to TRBD2. The V gene end was trimmed by 6 bases and the J gene end by 4 bases; junction bases not matched to a gene: 3. The CDR3 covers 14 residues. Looked up from germline, CDR1 is SQVTM and CDR2 is ANQGSEA. The CDR3 is CSVGTSGSSDTQYF. In DNA form, the CDR3 reads TGCAGCGTGGGGACTAGCGGGAGTTCAGATACGCAGTATTTT.

The chain links TRBV5-8 to TRBJ1-2; weak D call: TRBD1 (5 bases). The V end was cut by 4 bases, the J end by 2 bases, with 9 bases between. Germline CDR1 reads SGHTS; CDR2 reads YDEGEE. The CDR3 covers 13 residues. CDR3 coding DNA: TGTGCCAGCAGCCCGGGGGGAAACTATGGCTACACCTTC. Its translation is CASSPGGNYGYTF.

This chain joins TRBV18 and TRBJ1-4; 7 bases map to TRBD1. The germline V gene encodes CDR1 KGHSH and CDR2 LQKENI. The J segment lost 1 base and the V segment lost 1 base, leaving 0 bases of the junction unmatched. The CDR3 runs 15 residues. CDR3 nucleotides: TGTGCCAGCTCACCACGGACAGGAACTAATGAAAAACTGTTTTTT. Protein: CASSPRTGTNEKLFF.

The J gene is TRBJ1-1, the V gene TRBV7-9; D is unresolved. V was pared by 10 bases and J by 4 bases, with 22 bases between. The germline V gene encodes CDR1 SEHNR and CDR2 FQNEAQ (reference sequence). The CDR3 loop spans 15 amino acids. The CDR3 loop is CAILQDSREGTEAFF. The CDR3 DNA is TGTGCCATACTCCAGGACTCCCGGGAGGGCACTGAAGCTTTCTTT. The entire variable domain, with the rest obtained from reference TRBV7-9 and TRBJ1-1, is as follows: DTGVSQNPRHKITKRGQNVTFRCDPISEHNRLYWYRQTLGQGPEFLTYFQNEAQLEKSRLLSDRFSAERPKGSFSTLEIQRTEQGDSAMYLCAILQDSREGTEAFFGQGTRLTVV.

The chain joins TRBV7-2 to TRBJ2-5; 7 bases are a match to TRBD2. Per germline, CDR1 SGHTA and CDR2 FQGNSA. After removal of 0 bases from V and 5 bases from J, the junction contained 9 bases not matched to a gene. This CDR3 has 16 amino acids. CDR3 DNA sequence: TGTGCCAGCAGCTTAGCTGGGAGGGCTAGCAGGGAGACCCAGTACTTC. Its protein product is CASSLAGRASRETQYF.

J is TRBJ2-1 and V is TRBV10-3; 7 bases agree with TRBD2. The trim removed 4 bases at V and 5 bases at J, leaving 14 bases unmatched. Germline CDR1 and CDR2: ENHRY and SYGVKD. The CDR3 has 17 amino acids. CDR3 DNA sequence: TGTGCCATCAGTGGGGGATTTGGCGGGAGCCGGAACAATGAGCAGTTCTTC. Its translation: CAISGGFGGSRNNEQFF.

This clone was observed once. CDR3 amino acids: CASSFGTSGSLSYNEQFF. The CDR3 region has the DNA TGTGCCAGCAGCTTTGGGACTAGCGGGAGTCTGTCCTACAATGAGCAGTTCTTC. The chain has TRBV7-2 and TRBJ2-1; 14 positions match TRBD2. Trimming cost V 3 bases and J 1 base; bases outside gene matches: 5. This CDR3 is built from 18 residues. Germline-derived CDR1 and CDR2 are SGHTA and FQGNSA.